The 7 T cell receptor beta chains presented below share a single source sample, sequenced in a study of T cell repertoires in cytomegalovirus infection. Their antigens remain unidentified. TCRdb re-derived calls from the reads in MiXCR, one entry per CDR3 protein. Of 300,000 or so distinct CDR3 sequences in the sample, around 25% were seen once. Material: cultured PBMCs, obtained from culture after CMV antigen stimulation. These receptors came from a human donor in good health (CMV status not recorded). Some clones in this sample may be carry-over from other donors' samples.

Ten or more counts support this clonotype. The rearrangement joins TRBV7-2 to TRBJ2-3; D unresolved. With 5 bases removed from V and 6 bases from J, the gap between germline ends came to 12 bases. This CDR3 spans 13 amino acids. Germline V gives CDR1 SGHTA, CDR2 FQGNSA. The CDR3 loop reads CASSQGPVDTQYF. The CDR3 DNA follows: TGTGCCAGCAGCCAAGGCCCAGTTGATACGCAGTATTTT.

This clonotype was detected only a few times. The CDR3 sequence: CASSELSGLAGVYNEQFF. In nucleotides, the CDR3 is TGTGCCAGCAGTGAATTGTCGGGACTAGCGGGGGTCTACAATGAGCAGTTCTTC. This rearrangement joins TRBV6-1 to TRBJ2-1; 14 bases line up with TRBD2. The germline V gene has CDR1 MNHNS and CDR2 SASEGT. The CDR3 is 18 residues long. J lost 3 bases, V lost 2 bases, and 6 bases had no gene match.

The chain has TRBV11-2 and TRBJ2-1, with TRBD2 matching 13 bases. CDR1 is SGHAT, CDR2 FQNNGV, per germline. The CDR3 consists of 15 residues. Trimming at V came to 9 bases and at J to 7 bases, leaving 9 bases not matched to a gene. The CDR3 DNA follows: TGTGCCAGTACGGCACTAGCGGGAGGGTGGAATGAGCAGTTCTTC. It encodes CASTALAGGWNEQFF.

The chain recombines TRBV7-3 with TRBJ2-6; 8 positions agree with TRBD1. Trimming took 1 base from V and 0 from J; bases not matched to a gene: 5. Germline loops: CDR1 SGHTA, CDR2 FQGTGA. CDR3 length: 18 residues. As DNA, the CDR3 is TGTGCCAGCAGCTTAATAGGGACAGGTCGCTCTGGGGCCAACGTCCTGACTTTC. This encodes CASSLIGTGRSGANVLTF.

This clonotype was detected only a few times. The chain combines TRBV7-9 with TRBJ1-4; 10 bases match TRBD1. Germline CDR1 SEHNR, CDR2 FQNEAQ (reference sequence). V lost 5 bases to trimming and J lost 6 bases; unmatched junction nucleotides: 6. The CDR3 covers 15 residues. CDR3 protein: CASSPGQGTDEKLFF. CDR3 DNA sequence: TGTGCCAGCAGCCCGGGACAGGGGACGGATGAAAAACTGTTTTTT. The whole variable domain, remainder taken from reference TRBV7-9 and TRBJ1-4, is DTGVSQNPRHKITKRGQNVTFRCDPISEHNRLYWYRQTLGQGPEFLTYFQNEAQLEKSRLLSDRFSAERPKGSFSTLEIQRTEQGDSAMYLCASSPGQGTDEKLFFGSGTQLSVL.

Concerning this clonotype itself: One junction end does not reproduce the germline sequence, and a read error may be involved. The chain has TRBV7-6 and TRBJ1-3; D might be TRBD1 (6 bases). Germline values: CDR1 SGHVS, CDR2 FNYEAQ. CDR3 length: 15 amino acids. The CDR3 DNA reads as TGTGCCAGCAGCTTCTATACAGGGTCTGGAGACACCATATATTTT. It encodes CASSFYTGSGDTIYF.

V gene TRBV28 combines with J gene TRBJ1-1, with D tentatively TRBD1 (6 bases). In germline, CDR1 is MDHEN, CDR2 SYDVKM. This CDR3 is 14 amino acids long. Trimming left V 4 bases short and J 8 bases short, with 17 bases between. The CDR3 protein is CASSSPGARAEAFF. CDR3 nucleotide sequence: TGTGCCAGCAGTTCACCGGGGGCGAGGGCCGAAGCTTTCTTT.